This T cell receptor beta chain came from a study of post-analysis software for immune sequencing data. Background on the study: Several disease courses (relapsing-remitting, secondary progressive and progressive-relapsing) of multiple sclerosis were included. The study's findings and limits: Controls had lower frequencies than patients of a few TRBV segments, which included TRBV5-6, TRBV5-1 and TRBV20-1.

This clonotype has only a few counts. Its target is not known. The trim removed 3 bases at V and 5 bases at J, leaving 11 bases unmatched. The CDR3 has 16 residues. In germline, CDR1 is MDHEN, CDR2 SYDVKM. Unique-molecular-identifier-tagged TCR beta cDNA libraries were used. TCRdb re-analysed the PCR reads in MiXCR, keeping a single row per CDR3 protein. The sample holds roughly 800,000 distinct CDR3 sequences; about 32% are singletons and the top ten take roughly 0.54%. This chain links TRBV28 with TRBJ2-5; 8 nucleotides line up with TRBD1. The clonotype was recovered from a girl under 18 with multiple sclerosis. Sequencing input: blood. CDR3 sequence: CASSLPRQGAGETQYF. DNA for the CDR3: TGTGCCAGCAGTTTGCCACGTCAGGGGGCCGGGGAGACCCAGTACTTC. Using reference TRBV28 and TRBJ2-5 for the parts outside the CDR3, the full variable domain is DVKVTQSSRYLVKRTGEKVFLECVQDMDHENMFWYRQDPGLGLRLIYFSYDVKMKEKGDIPEGYSVSREKKERFSLILESASTNQTSMYLCASSLPRQGAGETQYFGPGTRLLVL.